These T cell receptor beta chains were read from a single sample in a study of shared clonotypes between healthy human individuals. Profiled with immunoSEQ multiplex PCR; TCRdb holds only in-frame clones, not every one. The sample yields about 2 million clones, less than 95% seen once. The specimen sequenced was naive CD8+ T cells sorted from blood. The receptors shown here come from a man younger than 30 in good health. Both conserved end residues are part of each CDR3. D genes are given only for firm matches. Expanded clones get a size class; other rows say once, few or many, or leave the size out.

>-|TRBJ2-3|TRBV5-1|17|TRBD1
TGCGCCAGCAGCTCCCGGGACAGCGAAATAAGCACAGATACGCAGTATTTT
CASSSRDSEISTDTQYF
>-|TRBJ2-1|TRBV27|14|-
TGTGCCAGCAGTTTATCTGGACATAACAATGAGCAGTTCTTC
CASSLSGHNNEQFF
>-|TRBJ2-5|TRBV5-4|15|-
TGTGCCAGCAGCCCCAGGGGAGGTATGGGAGAGACCCAGTACTTC
CASSPRGGMGETQYF
>-|TRBJ1-2|TRBV27|13|TRBD1
TGTGCCGCCGGGGGACAGGGGCCACTAGGCTACACCTTC
CAAGGQGPLGYTF
>-|TRBJ2-5|TRBV25-1|13|TRBD1
TGTGCCAGCTCTCTACAGGGGGTACAGACCCAGTACTTC
CASSLQGVQTQYF
>-|TRBJ1-1|TRBV4-1|17|-
TGCGCCAGCAGCCAAGGGGTAGGGGGGCTGGGGAACACTGAAGCTTTCTTT
CASSQGVGGLGNTEAFF
>-|TRBJ2-5|TRBV6-6|15|TRBD1
TGTGCCAGCAGTTATCTTCCGGGACAGGTGGAGACCCAGTACTTC
CASSYLPGQVETQYF
>-|TRBJ2-3|TRBV2|15|TRBD1
TGTGCCAGCAACATGGGACAGGGGTCTTCAGATACGCAGTATTTT
CASNMGQGSSDTQYF
>-|TRBJ1-5|TRBV7-9|13|-
TGTGCCAGCAGCTTAGACCGGGATCAGCCCCAGCATTTT
CASSLDRDQPQHF
>-|TRBJ2-7|TRBV7-9|18|TRBD2
TGTGCCAGCAGCTTAGTGGGACTAGCGGGAGGGAGCTCCTACGAGCAGTACTTC
CASSLVGLAGGSSYEQYF
>-|TRBJ2-3|TRBV4-3|13|TRBD2
TGCGCCAGCAGCCCCACTAGCGCAGCCACGCAGTATTTT
CASSPTSAATQYF
>-|TRBJ2-7|TRBV6-5|13|-
TGTGCCAGCAGTTTTTCGGGGGGCCTCGAGCAGTACTTC
CASSFSGGLEQYF
>-|TRBJ1-4|TRBV2|14|TRBD1
TGTGCCAGCATGCCGACAGGGGAAGGAGAAAAACTGTTTTTT
CASMPTGEGEKLFF
>-|TRBJ1-1|TRBV4-3|13|-
TGCGCCAGCAGCCAAGATCGGAACACTGAAGCTTTCTTT
CASSQDRNTEAFF
>-|TRBJ2-7|TRBV27|16|TRBD2
TGTGCCAGCAGTTTAGTTCGCGGGAGGGCCCTCTACGAGCAGTACTTC
CASSLVRGRALYEQYF
>once|TRBJ2-1|TRBV5-6|15|TRBD2
TGTGCCAGCTGGCTACTAGCGGGAGTCTACAATGAGCAGTTCTTC
CASWLLAGVYNEQFF
>-|TRBJ2-5|TRBV7-8|16|TRBD1
TGTGCCAGCAGCCTATACTGGACAGGGACCCAAGAGACCCAGTACTTC
CASSLYWTGTQETQYF
>-|TRBJ1-6|TRBV6-6|14|TRBD1
TGTGCCAGCAGCCAAGACAGGGAAAATTCACCCCTCCACTTT
CASSQDRENSPLHF
>-|TRBJ2-7|TRBV5-6|14|TRBD1
TGTGCCAGCAGCTTGGTGGGACAGTCCTACGAGCAGTACTTC
CASSLVGQSYEQYF
>once|TRBJ2-7|TRBV27|13|-
TGTGCCAGCAGTTGGGACTTCTCCTACGAGCAGTACTTC
CASSWDFSYEQYF
>-|TRBJ2-7|TRBV7-8|14|TRBD2
TGTGCCAGCAGCCCCGTGGGGGGGTCCTACGAGCAGTACTTC
CASSPVGGSYEQYF
>-|TRBJ2-1|TRBV25-1|14|TRBD2
TGTGCCAGCAGCGGGACTAGCGTATACAATGAGCAGTTCTTC
CASSGTSVYNEQFF
>-|TRBJ2-7|TRBV7-8|16|TRBD1
TGTGCCAGCAGCCGAGGCGGACAGGGGGCTGACTACGAGCAGTACTTC
CASSRGGQGADYEQYF
>-|TRBJ2-7|TRBV16|14|-
TGTGCCAGCAGCCGCCGGACAGAATCCTACGAGCAGTACTTC
CASSRRTESYEQYF
>-|TRBJ2-7|TRBV19|13|-
TGTGCCAGTAGTATAATACAGGGACGCGAGCAGTACTTC
CASSIIQGREQYF
>-|TRBJ2-1|TRBV9|17|-
TGTGCCAGCAGCCCCCCGGTCCGGGCGGGACTTTACAATGAGCAGTTCTTC
CASSPPVRAGLYNEQFF
>-|TRBJ2-1|TRBV7-9|16|-
TGTGCCAGCAGCCACGAAATTCAAGTAATATACAATGAGCAGTTCTTC
CASSHEIQVIYNEQFF
>-|TRBJ2-7|TRBV7-9|14|-
TGTGCCAGCAGCTCGGAGGACGGCTCCTACGAGCAGTACTTC
CASSSEDGSYEQYF
>once|TRBJ2-7|TRBV27|16|TRBD1
TGTGCCAGCAGTCCGTCAGGGGGCACACTCTCCTACGAGCAGTACTTC
CASSPSGGTLSYEQYF
>-|TRBJ2-7|TRBV2|15|TRBD2
TGTGCCAGCAGCGTGCCTAGCGGGAGTGAATACGAGCAGTACTTC
CASSVPSGSEYEQYF
>-|TRBJ1-4|TRBV11-2|12|-
TGTGCCAGCAGCTTAGGCTCCGGGGAACTGTTTTTT
CASSLGSGELFF
>-|TRBJ2-1|TRBV5-1|15|TRBD2
TGCGCCAGCAGCCCGACTAGCGGGGGAGACAATGAGCAGTTCTTC
CASSPTSGGDNEQFF
>-|TRBJ2-1|TRBV15|16|TRBD2
TGTGCCACCAGCCCTGGGACTAGCGGGCCCTACAATGAGCAGTTCTTC
CATSPGTSGPYNEQFF
>-|TRBJ2-5|TRBV2|13|-
TGTGCCAGCCTGGTGAGGGTGAGGGAGACCCAGTACTTC
CASLVRVRETQYF
>-|TRBJ2-7|TRBV2|15|-
TGTGCCAGCAGTGAATTCGGCAGCTTGGCCTACGAGCAGTACTTC
CASSEFGSLAYEQYF
>-|TRBJ2-5|TRBV7-2|15|TRBD1
TGTGCCAGCAGCTTGGGGACAGCCCCCCAGGAGACCCAGTACTTC
CASSLGTAPQETQYF
>-|TRBJ2-7|TRBV5-4|14|-
TGTGCCAGCAGCTTTAGAGGGAGTACGGGGGAGCAGTACTTC
CASSFRGSTGEQYF
>-|TRBJ2-1|TRBV5-1|16|-
TGCGCCAGCAGCTTGGTCAGCGGCAGCTCCTACAATGAGCAGTTCTTC
CASSLVSGSSYNEQFF
>-|TRBJ2-1|TRBV19|14|TRBD1
TGTGCCAGTACTCAGTGGACAGGGGTCAATGAGCAGTTCTTC
CASTQWTGVNEQFF
>-|TRBJ1-1|TRBV7-3|13|TRBD1
TGTGCCAGCAGCCTCCAGGGGGACACTGAAGCTTTCTTT
CASSLQGDTEAFF